This T cell receptor beta chain is from a study of blood T cell repertoires in COVID-19. Germline CDR1 SGHRS, CDR2 YFSETQ. CDR3 size: 13 residues. V was cut by 2 bases and J by 4 bases, with 7 bases left in between. In the authors' methods: Reference gene primer amplification gave nucleated cell count estimates. Clones were read by immunoSEQ multiplex PCR, and TCRdb kept only the in-frame ones, dropping some. For V, J and clone size, that table is used; D and trimming come from the DNA. Of almost 200,000 clones listed, around 85% are singletons. The receptor's source is a man aged 55 to 70 with COVID-19, enrolled during active disease. Material: peripheral blood. The chain has TRBV5-1 and TRBJ2-1; the D is unclear. The CDR3 reads CASSFLRYNEQFF. CDR3 DNA sequence: TGCGCCAGCAGCTTCCTACGGTACAATGAGCAGTTCTTC.